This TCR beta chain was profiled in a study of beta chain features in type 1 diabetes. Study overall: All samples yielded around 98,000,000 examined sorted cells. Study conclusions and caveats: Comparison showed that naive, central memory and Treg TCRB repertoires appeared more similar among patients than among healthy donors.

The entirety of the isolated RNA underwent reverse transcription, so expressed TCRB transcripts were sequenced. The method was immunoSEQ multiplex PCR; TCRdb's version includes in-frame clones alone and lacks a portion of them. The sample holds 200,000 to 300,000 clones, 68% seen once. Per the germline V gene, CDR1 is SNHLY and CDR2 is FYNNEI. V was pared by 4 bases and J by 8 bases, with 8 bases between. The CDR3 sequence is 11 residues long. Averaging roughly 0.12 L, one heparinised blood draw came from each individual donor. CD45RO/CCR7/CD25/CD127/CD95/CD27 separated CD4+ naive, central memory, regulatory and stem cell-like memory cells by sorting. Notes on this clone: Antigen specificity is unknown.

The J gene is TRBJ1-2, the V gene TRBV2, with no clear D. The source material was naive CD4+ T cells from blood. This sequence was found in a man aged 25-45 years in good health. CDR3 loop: CASSGPGGYTF. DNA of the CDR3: TGTGCCAGCAGTGGCCCAGGAGGCTACACCTTC.